This T cell receptor beta chain was recorded in a study of blood T cell repertoires in COVID-19 (dated by TCRdb to about 2020). Broadly, across the study: Samples from collaborators originated in the United States, Italy and Spain and spanned both the acute and convalescent phases of COVID-19. The samples were drawn from two sources: the first 160 participants of the ongoing ImmuneRACE study, and over 950 subjects contributed by 6 global collaborators. Sample metadata almost always included a de-identified subject ID, COVID-19 status, age in years and sex. The material from the prospective study consisted of cDNA or gDNA derived from T cells, B-cell-depleted T cells, or PBMCs. Subjects who had been exposed to COVID-19, were actively infected with it, or had recovered from it provided the deeply sampled blood TCRbeta repertoires that made up the dataset. The repertoires were made available in a free public database intended to serve as a resource for research on the immune response to SARS-CoV-2. Where available, HLA class I and class II types were taken from metadata supplied by the sample provider and were not determined by assay-based typing.

TCRbeta CDR3 regions were amplified from genomic DNA by means of the immunoSEQ Assay, a bias-controlled multiplex PCR. Concerning the study's data processing: The number of nucleated cells in each sample was estimated from the amplification of reference gene primers within the assay. Sequence reads were collapsed and filtered to measure the absolute abundance of every unique TCRbeta CDR3 rearrangement. Productive Simpson clonality was computed per sample as the square root of Simpson's diversity index over productive rearrangements. In TCRdb, the immuneACCESS table is reduced to in-frame sequences with V and J assigned. These tables do not hold every clone; where another copy was compared, an unresolved V gene accounts for under half, and the others remain unexplained. D and trimming were read from the DNA, whereas the V and J calls and clone size are those reported in that table. The sample profile shows some 210,000 clones; approximately 90% of them were found once. The biggest ten clones account for more than 4.5% of the sample.

What the research found in general, with its limitations: How much clinical and demographic metadata was included differed by source and by participant, and the metadata was provided uncurated.

Details on this clone: Its antigen remains undetermined. No base qualities exist here, and no much larger clone lies one base off it.

Whole blood was collected in K2EDTA tubes by collaborating institutions according to the institutions' own protocols. For TCRbeta analysis, collaborators shipped samples as frozen whole blood, isolated PBMCs, or DNA extracted from either of those sample types. Relative to germline, V is 5 bases shorter and J is 4 bases shorter, with 11 bases between their ends. The CDR3 has 13 amino acids, counting the end cysteine and phenylalanine. Only the CDR3 DNA is retained, 39 bases long and in frame from the first base. CDR1 and CDR2 (SGHAT, FQNNGV) derive from the germline V gene. Sequences were obtained from peripheral blood. The rearranged segments are TRBV11-2 and TRBJ1-1; tentative D gene TRBD1, with 5 bases matching. This TCR was sampled from a woman aged 40-49 years with acute or convalescent COVID-19. The CDR3 protein: CASSPGYGTEAFF. The nucleotide sequence is given as TGTGCCAGCAGCCCAGGGTACGGCACTGAAGCTTTCTTT.